The rows below give T cell receptor beta chains drawn from one sample of a study of beta chain features in type 1 diabetes. Libraries were prepared by immunoSEQ multiplex PCR; TCRdb keeps only in-frame clonotypes and omits some of them. The sample carries around 190,000 clones, about 12% recorded once. The sequencing input was central memory CD4+ T cells from blood. The receptors here all came from a woman aged 18-29 years in good health. Each CDR3 is given with its conserved first and last residue. The D gene is left open where the match is weak. Only some rows state a clone size, as once, few, many or a class for expanded clones.

d_gene	v_gene	abundance	j_gene	CDR3aa	CDR3nt
NA	TRBV18	many	TRBJ2-3	CASSPPGTRTDTQYF	TGTGCCAGCTCACCACCCGGGACTCGGACAGATACGCAGTATTTT
NA	TRBV7-2	NA	TRBJ2-7	CASSLAGEYEQYF	TGTGCCAGCAGCTTAGCGGGAGAGTACGAGCAGTACTTC
TRBD2	TRBV2	NA	TRBJ2-1	CASKTSHEQFF	TGTGCCAGCAAGACTAGCCATGAGCAGTTCTTC
TRBD2	TRBV9	NA	TRBJ2-5	CASSSPGLGETQYF	TGTGCCAGCAGCTCTCCGGGACTAGGCGAGACCCAGTACTTC
NA	TRBV9	few	TRBJ2-6	CASSVVAGLYSGANVLTF	TGTGCCAGCAGCGTAGTGGCAGGGTTATACTCTGGGGCCAACGTCCTGACTTTC
TRBD2	TRBV6-4	NA	TRBJ2-3	CASTRREGRTDTQYF	TGTGCCAGCACGCGGCGGGAGGGCCGCACAGATACGCAGTATTTT
TRBD2	TRBV19	NA	TRBJ2-1	CASSIGVAGAYNEQFF	TGTGCCAGTAGTATCGGCGTAGCGGGAGCCTACAATGAGCAGTTCTTC
TRBD1	TRBV6-5	few	TRBJ1-2	CASTSDRGYGYTF	TGTGCCAGCACCTCGGACAGGGGCTATGGCTACACCTTC
NA	TRBV30	few	TRBJ2-5	CAWSVGGVQETQYF	TGTGCCTGGAGTGTAGGGGGGGTACAAGAGACCCAGTACTTC
NA	TRBV19	few	TRBJ2-7	CASSSGLASYEQYF	TGTGCCAGTAGTAGCGGGCTAGCCTCCTACGAGCAGTACTTC
NA	TRBV27	few	TRBJ2-7	CASSLKPQPTYEQYF	TGTGCCAGCAGTTTAAAGCCACAGCCCACCTACGAGCAGTACTTC
NA	TRBV10-3	few	TRBJ1-5	CAISGGENSNQPQHF	TGTGCCATCAGTGGGGGCGAAAATAGCAATCAGCCCCAGCATTTT
TRBD2	TRBV4-1	few	TRBJ2-5	CASSQDRAGGLQETQYF	TGCGCCAGCAGCCAAGATCGCGCGGGAGGGCTCCAAGAGACCCAGTACTTC
NA	TRBV18	NA	TRBJ2-1	CASSPGQYNEQFF	TGTGCCAGCTCACCGGGACAATACAATGAGCAGTTCTTC
TRBD2	TRBV4-3	few	TRBJ2-3	CASSRLAPTSGSQKDTQYF	TGCGCCAGCAGCCGACTGGCCCCGACTAGCGGGAGTCAGAAAGATACGCAGTATTTT
TRBD1	TRBV10-3	NA	TRBJ2-3	CAITRGPTDTQYF	TGTGCCATCACCAGGGGGCCCACAGATACGCAGTATTTT
NA	TRBV29-1	NA	TRBJ2-7	CSVELQGGYEQYF	TGCAGCGTTGAATTACAGGGTGGATACGAGCAGTACTTC
NA	TRBV12-5	NA	TRBJ2-1	CASGLVEGYNEQFF	TGTGCTAGTGGTTTGGTGGAGGGGTACAATGAGCAGTTCTTC
TRBD1	TRBV28	NA	TRBJ1-3	CASSSGQGGNTIYF	TGTGCCAGCAGTTCGGGACAGGGTGGAAACACCATATATTTT
TRBD1	TRBV7-9	NA	TRBJ2-3	CASRRQGASRDTQYF	TGTGCCAGCAGAAGACAGGGGGCTTCGAGAGATACGCAGTATTTT
NA	TRBV18	NA	TRBJ1-1	CASSPWSGNTEAFF	TGTGCCAGCTCACCCTGGTCAGGGAACACTGAAGCTTTCTTT
TRBD2	TRBV4-1	NA	TRBJ2-5	CASSQAAGDKETQYF	TGCGCCAGCAGCCAAGCAGCGGGAGATAAAGAGACCCAGTACTTC
TRBD1	TRBV7-2	few	TRBJ1-3	CASSRQGSGGNTIYF	TGTGCCAGCAGCAGACAGGGCTCGGGAGGAAACACCATATATTTT
NA	TRBV7-2	once	TRBJ2-3	CASSQLGGADTQYF	TGTGCCAGCAGCCAACTCGGAGGGGCAGATACGCAGTATTTT
NA	TRBV4-2	NA	TRBJ1-5	CASSQDRQGHQPQHF	TGTGCCAGCAGCCAAGATAGGCAGGGGCATCAGCCCCAGCATTTT
TRBD1	TRBV18	many	TRBJ1-5	CASSPGTDSNQPQHF	TGTGCCAGCTCACCAGGGACAGATAGCAATCAGCCCCAGCATTTT
TRBD2	TRBV6-5	few	TRBJ2-7	CASNGLAGGPYEQYF	TGTGCCAGCAATGGGCTAGCGGGAGGGCCGTACGAGCAGTACTTC
TRBD2	TRBV5-1	few	TRBJ2-5	CASSLTSGNAAKTQYF	TGCGCCAGCAGCTTAACTAGCGGGAACGCGGCGAAGACCCAGTACTTC
TRBD2	TRBV7-3	NA	TRBJ2-3	CASSLTTSGIPDTQYF	TGTGCCAGCAGCTTAACGACTAGCGGGATCCCAGATACGCAGTATTTT
NA	TRBV18	many	TRBJ2-5	CASSPKAPGETQYF	TGTGCCAGCTCACCAAAGGCCCCGGGGGAGACCCAGTACTTC
TRBD2	TRBV19	NA	TRBJ2-1	CASSIRPTSGKSYNEQFF	TGTGCCAGTAGTATTCGCCCCACTAGCGGGAAGTCCTACAATGAGCAGTTCTTC